The 17 T cell receptor beta chains presented below share a single source sample, sequenced in a study of blood T cell repertoires in COVID-19. Measured with immunoSEQ multiplex PCR; TCRdb has only the in-frame clones, and not every one. The sample carries some 150,000 clones, around 87% recorded once. The material sequenced was peripheral blood. Receptors originate from a man aged 45-65 years with active COVID-19.

V usage is TRBV3-1 (or the pseudogene TRBV3-2) and J usage is TRBJ1-2; 8 bases line up with TRBD1. The CDR3 runs 15 residues. V lost 1 base and J lost 8; bases outside the gene matches: 9. Germline V gives CDR1 LGHDT, CDR2 YNNKEL (reference sequence). CDR3 sequence reads: CASSQAGQGRRGYTF. CDR3 nucleotide sequence: TGTGCCAGCAGCCAAGCCGGACAGGGAAGAAGAGGCTACACCTTC.

This chain joins TRBV2 and TRBJ2-3, with 8 bases identical to TRBD2. The CDR3 consists of 15 residues. Trimming at V came to 1 base and at J to 8 bases, leaving 8 bases not matched to a gene. Germline assignment: CDR1 SNHLY and CDR2 FYNNEI. The CDR3 DNA sequence: TGTGCCAGCAGTGAAGGTCGGGGGGGCCAGGGTACGCAGTATTTT. This codes for CASSEGRGGQGTQYF.

The chain links TRBV28 to TRBJ1-1; maybe TRBD1 (6 bases). The germline CDR1 and CDR2 sequences are MDHEN and SYDVKM. CDR3 length equals 13 residues. V lost 6 bases to trimming and J lost 3 bases, with 11 bases between them. The CDR3 protein is CASRITGHTEAFF. The DNA for the CDR3 is TGTGCCAGCAGGATTACAGGGCACACTGAAGCTTTCTTT.

V and J are TRBV12-3 or TRBV12-4 and TRBJ2-5, with a weak D call TRBD2 (5 bases). V lost 6 bases and J 3 bases, leaving 11 bases between the germline ends. The CDR3 is 13 amino acids. CDR3 in amino acids: CASRHGLEETQYF. The CDR3 DNA reads as TGTGCCAGCAGGCACGGACTGGAAGAGACCCAGTACTTC.

The rearrangement uses TRBV3-1 (or the pseudogene TRBV3-2) and TRBJ1-1; D possibly corresponds to TRBD1 (6 bases). The ends were cut back, 5 bases at V and 9 bases at J, with 16 bases in the middle. The CDR3 runs 13 residues. Germline V gives CDR1 LGHDT, CDR2 YNNKEL (reference sequence). CDR3 in amino acids: CASSFRGQYKAFF. The CDR3 coding sequence is TGTGCCAGCAGCTTCCGGGGACAATATAAAGCTTTCTTT.

This sequence joins TRBV4-2 and TRBJ2-2; tentative D call: TRBD2 (5 bases). The CDR3 totals 17 residues. The germline V and J ends were trimmed by 1 base and 4 bases, with 16 bases remaining between them. The germline V gene encodes CDR1 LGHNA and CDR2 YNFKEQ. The CDR3 region is CASSQVTPGDSTGELFF. Here the CDR3 DNA reads TGTGCCAGCAGCCAAGTAACCCCCGGGGATAGCACCGGGGAGCTGTTTTTT.

The genes are TRBV5-1 and TRBJ2-1; possibly TRBD1 for D (6 bases). This CDR3 has 15 amino acids. Trimming pared 0 bases from V and 5 bases from J, leaving 12 bases between. Germline CDR1 and CDR2: SGHRS and YFSETQ. The CDR3 coding sequence is TGCGCCAGCAGCTTGGGTCCAGGGGATAACAATGAGCAGTTCTTC. This translates into CASSLGPGDNNEQFF.

The chain is built from TRBV12-3 or TRBV12-4 and TRBJ2-7, with TRBD1 as a possible D gene (5 bases). CDR3 length: 13 amino acids. The V end was cut by 6 bases, the J end by 6 bases, with 15 bases between. The CDR3 bases are TGTGCCAGCAGGAAGACAGCCGTCTCCGAGCAGTACTTC. As protein: CASRKTAVSEQYF.

V is TRBV5-4 and J is TRBJ2-1; 11 nucleotides agree with TRBD1. V dropped 4 bases and J dropped 4; count of bases not matched to a gene: 7. The length of the CDR3 is 16 residues. Per the germline V gene, CDR1 is SGHNT and CDR2 is YYREEE (reference sequence). CDR3 DNA sequence: TGTGCCAGCAGCGGCGGGACAGGGGGAAGGTACAATGAGCAGTTCTTC. It is translated as CASSGGTGGRYNEQFF.

V gene TRBV29-1 combines with J gene TRBJ1-2, with D possibly TRBD1 on 5 matching bases. CDR1 and CDR2 from the germline V gene are SQVTM and ANQGSEA. The V gene lost 4 bases and the J gene lost 9 bases, with 12 bases spanning the gap. The CDR3 extends over 11 amino acids. The CDR3 DNA reads TGCAGCGTTGGAGGTCGGGGGAGCTACACCTTC. Amino acid sequence: CSVGGRGSYTF.

The gene calls are TRBV9 and TRBJ1-6, with D perhaps TRBD1 (6 bases). CDR3 size: 14 residues. V was pared by 3 bases and J by 7 bases, with 11 bases between. Germline CDR1 reads SGDLS; CDR2 reads YYNGEE. The CDR3 loop reads CASSAQGWNSPLHF. The CDR3 DNA is TGTGCCAGCAGCGCCCAGGGGTGGAATTCACCCCTCCACTTT. Supplemented by reference TRBV9 and TRBJ1-6, the full variable domain reads DSGVTQTPKHLITATGQRVTLRCSPRSGDLSVYWYQQSLDQGLQFLIQYYNGEERAKGNILERFSAQQFPDLHSELNLSSLELGDSALYFCASSAQGWNSPLHFGNGTRLTVT.

CDR3 amino acids: CAIRPDLGRYGYTF. Here the CDR3 DNA reads TGTGCCATCAGGCCCGACTTAGGTCGCTATGGCTACACCTTC. V and J are TRBV10-3 and TRBJ1-2; D is unclear. Trimming cost V 6 bases and J 4 bases, with 15 bases left between them. From germline, CDR1 is ENHRY and CDR2 SYGVKD. CDR3 length: 14 amino acids.

This clone has just one count. The chain employs TRBV9 and TRBJ2-3; 7 bases fit TRBD2. The CDR3 sequence is 15 residues long. V lost 0 bases, J lost 4 bases, and 5 bases stayed unmatched. CDR1 is SGDLS and CDR2 is YYNGEE in the germline V gene. DNA of the CDR3: TGTGCCAGCAGCGTAGAAAGACGGGGGGCAGATACGCAGTATTTT. This translates into CASSVERRGADTQYF.

The V gene is TRBV4-1, the J gene TRBJ2-5, with 7 bases matching TRBD2. V was pared by 1 base and J by 3 bases, with 23 bases of the junction left unmatched. This CDR3 is 21 amino acids long. The germline V gene encodes CDR1 MGHRA and CDR2 YSYEKL. The CDR3 loop is CASSQVPTRGATSAREETQYF. The CDR3 coding sequence is TGCGCCAGCAGCCAAGTTCCAACCCGGGGTGCTACTAGCGCTAGGGAAGAGACCCAGTACTTC.

The rearrangement links TRBV29-1 to TRBJ1-1; D possibly corresponds to TRBD1 (6 bases). V dropped 4 bases and J dropped 0 bases, with 12 bases sitting between them. Germline CDR1 reads SQVTM; CDR2 reads ANQGSEA. This CDR3 comprises 14 residues. Here the CDR3 reads CSVVRQAMNTEAFF. The CDR3, as DNA: TGCAGCGTTGTTCGACAGGCAATGAACACTGAAGCTTTCTTT.

The rearrangement uses TRBV5-6 and TRBJ2-6; 7 positions match TRBD1. Unmatched junction bases numbered 8, after V lost 0 bases and J lost 17 bases. Germline V gene lookup returns CDR1 SGHDT and CDR2 YYEEEE. The CDR3 spans 13 residues. This CDR3 is CASSLGGEGAVTF. The CDR3 DNA is TGTGCCAGCAGCTTGGGGGGCGAGGGGGCGGTGACTTTC.

The sample holds a few counts of this clone. The chain links TRBV27 to TRBJ1-6; TRBD1 is a possible D gene (6 bases). V was pared by 2 bases and J by 5 bases, with 7 bases between. The CDR3 contains 14 residues. CDR1 is MNHEY, CDR2 SMNVEV, per germline (reference sequence). Here the CDR3 reads CASSLTGHNSPLHF. CDR3 sequence (DNA): TGTGCCAGCAGTTTAACAGGGCATAATTCACCCCTCCACTTT.